This T cell receptor (beta chain) derives from a study of CD8 T cells in Susac syndrome. In the study overall: Among sequenced Susac syndrome patients, more than 5 had active disease and roughly eight were in remission.

CDR1 is MNHNS, CDR2 SASEGT, per germline. Trimming stripped 8 bases from V and 7 bases from J, with 2 bases between. The CDR3 length is 8 residues. Whole-study results and caveats: The Susac syndrome CD4+ T cell repertoires displayed no clonal expansion.

Reverse transcription of roughly 0.45 to 1 ug RNA used random hexamers. TCR beta CDR3 was amplified by immunoSEQ multiplex PCR. This amplification extended across 54 Vbeta and 13 Jbeta segments. TCRdb itself ran the immunoSEQ multiplex PCR reads through MiXCR, one entry per CDR3 protein. The repertoire holds 150,000 to 200,000 distinct CDR3 sequences, with nearly 97% as singletons. Comment on this clonotype: No antigen is known for it.

The rearrangement uses TRBV6-1 and TRBJ1-2; D is uncertain. This clonotype was obtained from a human donor with Susac syndrome. The sample consisted of CD4+ T cells from PBMCs. The CDR3 here is CASCGYTF. CDR3 coding DNA: TGTGCCAGCTGTGGCTACACCTTC.